A single sample gave rise to the 31 T cell receptor beta chains below, sequenced in a study of T cell repertoires in cytomegalovirus infection (dated by TCRdb to the late 2010s). No cognate antigen is known for these TCRs. This sample's treatment or condition label indicates: in vitro stimulation with specific CMV peptide epitopes to enrich CMV-specific T cells. TCRdb records Illumina HiSeq 1500 as the sequencer. TCRdb reanalyzed the raw reads on its own, using fastp at Q25 for trimming and MiXCR for clone calling, and kept in-frame beta chains. Under each unique CDR3 protein, matching rows form one entry showing the most common genes and DNA. Present in this sample are 100,000 to 150,000 distinct CDR3 sequences, 32% of which were seen just once. 58% of the sample belongs to the ten largest clones. The input for sequencing was CD8+ T cells from cultured PBMCs, taken from culture after CMV antigen stimulation. The receptors were gathered from a human donor in good health (CMV status not recorded). Some clones in this sample may be carry-over from other donors' samples.

The chain carries TRBV7-9 and TRBJ2-1; 8 nucleotides align to TRBD2. The CDR3 extends over 17 amino acids. V was pared by 1 base and J by 6 bases, with 11 bases of the junction left unmatched. The germline V gene has CDR1 SEHNR and CDR2 FQNEAQ (reference sequence). CDR3 nucleotides: TGTGCCAGCAGCTTAGTGGGCATCGGGGGGGATTTCAATGAGCAGTTCTTC. Translated: CASSLVGIGGDFNEQFF.

This chain links TRBV27 with TRBJ2-7; 9 bases line up with TRBD1. There are 15 residues in the CDR3. Germline V gene lookup returns CDR1 MNHEY and CDR2 SMNVEV (reference sequence). The trim removed 5 bases at V and 2 bases at J, leaving 7 bases unmatched. CDR3 sequence reads: CASSKPGQGAYEQYF. DNA for the CDR3: TGTGCCAGCAGTAAACCGGGACAGGGAGCCTACGAGCAGTACTTC.

This clonotype was seen only a few times. The chain employs TRBV5-4 and TRBJ2-7; TRBD1 aligns across 8 bases. This CDR3 region has 15 residues. The junction had 7 bases not matched to a gene; V was cut back by 3 bases and J by 2 bases. Germline V gene lookup returns CDR1 SGHNT and CDR2 YYREEE (reference sequence). The CDR3 DNA reads as TGTGCCAGCAGCTCAGCCGGGACAGGTCCCTACGAGCAGTACTTC. This codes for CASSSAGTGPYEQYF.

This clonotype was observed many times. The genes are TRBV15 and TRBJ2-1, with TRBD1 as a possible D gene (5 bases). Germline values: CDR1 LNHNV, CDR2 YYDKDF (reference sequence). Trimming stripped 0 bases from V and 0 bases from J, with 9 bases between. There are 16 residues in the CDR3. CDR3 nucleotide sequence: TGTGCCACCAGCAGAGAGGTTGGGGCCTCCTACAATGAGCAGTTCTTC. Translating it yields CATSREVGASYNEQFF.

V is TRBV5-6 and J is TRBJ1-5; D gene ambiguous. Germline assignment: CDR1 SGHDT and CDR2 YYEEEE. Trimming cost V 2 bases and J 2 bases, with 14 bases left between them. The CDR3 extends over 16 amino acids. CDR3 coding DNA: TGTGCCAGCAGCTTTTACAAGGGCGAGGGCAATCAGCCCCAGCATTTT. Encoded protein: CASSFYKGEGNQPQHF. Full variable domain (outside the CDR3, taken from reference TRBV5-6 and TRBJ1-5): DAGVTQSPTHLIKTRGQQVTLRCSPKSGHDTVSWYQQALGQGPQFIFQYYEEEERQRGNFPDRFSGHQFPNYSSELNVNALLLGDSALYLCASSFYKGEGNQPQHFGDGTRLSIL.

V and J are TRBV4-1 and TRBJ1-1; weak D call: TRBD1 (5 bases). Germline CDR1 is MGHRA and CDR2 is YSYEKL. The CDR3 runs to 18 residues. V lost 0 bases and J 10 bases, leaving 27 bases between the germline ends. The DNA for the CDR3 is TGCGCCAGCAGCCAAGATCTAGGGCCAGTAGTTAGGGGAGATGGAGCTTTCTTT. As protein: CASSQDLGPVVRGDGAFF.

The J gene is TRBJ1-6, the V gene TRBV19; D remains ambiguous. Germline V gene lookup returns CDR1 LNHDA and CDR2 SQIVND (reference sequence). The CDR3 is made up of 16 amino acids. Trimming shortened V by 9 bases and J by 0 bases, and 15 bases separated the two germline ends. DNA of the CDR3: TGTGCCAGCATGTCCAGAGGGAGCTCCTATAATTCACCCCTCCACTTT. The encoded protein is CASMSRGSSYNSPLHF.

This clonotype has a handful of counts. The V call is TRBV6-2 or TRBV6-3, the J call TRBJ2-1, with D tentatively TRBD1 (6 bases). Trimming removed 0 bases at V and 1 base at J, with 7 bases between. CDR3 length: 15 residues. The V gene's germline CDR1 is MNHEY and CDR2 SVGEGT. Here the CDR3 DNA reads TGTGCCAGCAGTTACTCGACAGGTTCCTACAATGAGCAGTTCTTC. Its translation: CASSYSTGSYNEQFF.

This clonotype was counted between two and nine times. The genes are TRBV7-8 and TRBJ1-6; TRBD1 matches 7 bases. The CDR3 has 15 residues. The J segment lost 12 bases and the V segment lost 1 base, leaving 9 bases of the junction unmatched. CDR1 SGHVS and CDR2 FQNEAQ come from the germline V gene. The chain's CDR3 is CASSLVRRGHEPLHF. CDR3 coding DNA: TGTGCCAGCAGCTTAGTTCGAAGGGGGCATGAACCCCTCCACTTT.

This clonotype was recorded at least ten times. The rearrangement links TRBV7-9 to TRBJ1-1; no definite D call. The CDR3 totals 15 residues. The germline V and J ends were trimmed by 5 bases and 6 bases, with 19 bases remaining between them. CDR1 and CDR2 (germline): SEHNR, FQNEAQ (reference sequence). DNA of the CDR3: TGTGCCAGCAGCCACACAGTCCTTGAAAAGGCTGAAGCTTTCTTT. It encodes CASSHTVLEKAEAFF.

This chain links TRBV5-1 with TRBJ2-7; weak D call: TRBD2 (6 bases). The CDR3 has 15 residues. Germline V gives CDR1 SGHRS, CDR2 YFSETQ. The ends were cut back, 1 base at V and 7 bases at J, with 18 bases in the middle. The CDR3 DNA is TGCGCCAGCAGCTTGAGGGAGGCGGGGACTCGGGAGCAGTACTTC. It codes for CASSLREAGTREQYF.

This clonotype was found a few times. The V gene is TRBV11-2, the J gene TRBJ2-7, with no clear D. V lost 1 base, J lost 0 bases, and 10 bases lay in between. The CDR3 is 15 amino acids. Germline CDR1 reads SGHAT; CDR2 reads FQNNGV. CDR3 loop: CASSLGVGISYEQYF. DNA of the CDR3: TGTGCCAGCAGCTTAGGTGTAGGGATCTCCTACGAGCAGTACTTC.

This clonotype was observed a few times. This sequence joins TRBV7-9 and TRBJ2-5, with 7 bases aligning to TRBD1. CDR3 length: 15 amino acids. V was clipped by 3 bases and J by 4 bases; unmatched bases: 8. Per germline, CDR1 SEHNR and CDR2 FQNEAQ (reference sequence). The CDR3 loop is CASSFHRGELETQYF. The CDR3 DNA reads TGTGCCAGCAGCTTTCACAGGGGAGAGTTAGAGACCCAGTACTTC.

The rearrangement links TRBV7-9 to TRBJ2-7, with TRBD1 matching 7 bases. V gave up 5 bases and J gave up 2 bases; unmatched junction bases: 15. The V gene's germline CDR1 is SEHNR and CDR2 FQNEAQ (reference sequence). The length of the CDR3 is 17 residues. The CDR3 sequence is CASSLVGWDSPTYEQYF. The CDR3 DNA is TGTGCCAGCAGCCTAGTCGGATGGGACAGCCCAACCTACGAGCAGTACTTC.

The CDR3 sequence: CASSDNRDTGTEAFF. The CDR3 DNA reads as TGTGCCAGCAGCGACAACCGGGACACAGGCACTGAAGCTTTCTTT. The chain carries TRBV9 and TRBJ1-1; D is perhaps TRBD1 (6 bases). Trimming removed 3 bases at V and 4 bases at J, with 16 bases between. CDR1 and CDR2 from the germline V gene are SGDLS and YYNGEE. CDR3 length: 15 amino acids.

DNA for the CDR3: TGTGCCAGCAGCTTTACAATTCTTGCGGGTGGCTACACCTTC. Its protein product is CASSFTILAGGYTF. The rearrangement links TRBV7-2 to TRBJ1-2; D gene uncertain. V lost 3 bases and J 7 bases, leaving 15 bases between the germline ends. CDR3 size: 14 residues. Germline CDR1 and CDR2: SGHTA and FQGNSA. The full variable domain, in which reference TRBV7-2 and TRBJ1-2 provide the parts outside the CDR3, is GAGVSQSPSNKVTEKGKDVELRCDPISGHTALYWYRQSLGQGLEFLIYFQGNSAPDKSGLPSDRFSAERTGGSVSTLTIQRTQQEDSAVYLCASSFTILAGGYTFGSGTRLTVV.

The J gene is TRBJ1-1, the V gene TRBV7-2; weak D call: TRBD1 (5 bases). The V end lost 4 bases, the J end lost 3 bases, and 15 bases lay between the germline ends. In germline, CDR1 is SGHTA, CDR2 FQGNSA. The CDR3 is 15 amino acids. CDR3 in amino acids: CASSYPVGRHTEAFF. The DNA of the CDR3 is TGTGCCAGCAGCTACCCAGTGGGGCGGCACACTGAAGCTTTCTTT.

This clonotype has a count of ten or more. The chain joins TRBV11-2 to TRBJ2-3; the D call may be TRBD1 or TRBD2 (6 bases each). The germline CDR1 and CDR2 sequences are SGHAT and FQNNGV. The CDR3 is made up of 13 amino acids. Trimming took off 4 bases at V and 6 bases at J, with 11 bases between the two ends. The CDR3 bases are TGTGCCAGCAGCTCGGGGGCTGGGGATACGCAGTATTTT. It translates to CASSSGAGDTQYF.

This clonotype has just a few counts. The chain uses TRBV6-1 and TRBJ1-1; D is unresolved. The CDR3 sequence is 15 residues long. Looked up from germline, CDR1 is MNHNS and CDR2 is SASEGT. V gave up 1 base and J gave up 0 bases, with 9 bases separating them. CDR3 nucleotides: TGTGCCAGCAGTGAAGGGGGTTACTTGAACACTGAAGCTTTCTTT. Its translation: CASSEGGYLNTEAFF.

CDR3 DNA sequence: TGTGCCAGCACCACAGGGACTTATGGCTACACCTTC. This codes for CASTTGTYGYTF. The genes are TRBV12-3 or TRBV12-4 and TRBJ1-2; weak D call: TRBD1 (6 bases). The V gene lost 7 bases and the J gene lost 5 bases, with 11 bases spanning the gap. The CDR3 covers 12 residues.

V and J are TRBV25-1 and TRBJ2-7, with D perhaps matching TRBD2 (6 bases). Germline V gene data show CDR1 as MGHDK and CDR2 as SYGVNS. V was trimmed by 4 bases and J by 7 bases, leaving 8 bases between them. The CDR3 sequence is 11 residues long. The CDR3 loop is CASSVAGEQYF. DNA of the CDR3: TGTGCCAGCAGTGTGGCGGGAGAGCAGTACTTC.

V is TRBV7-6 and J is TRBJ2-5; D gene ambiguous. V lost 5 bases to trimming and J lost 5 bases, with 15 bases between them. The CDR3 is made up of 14 amino acids. Germline V gene sequence: CDR1 SGHVS, CDR2 FNYEAQ. This CDR3 reads CASSLGSGGETQYF. As DNA, the CDR3 is TGTGCCAGCAGCCTAGGGTCCGGTGGCGAGACCCAGTACTTC.

This clonotype was found a few times. V gene TRBV9 combines with J gene TRBJ2-5, with D possibly matching TRBD2 (6 bases). Looked up from germline, CDR1 is SGDLS and CDR2 is YYNGEE. The CDR3 is made up of 15 amino acids. Trimming stripped 2 bases from V and 1 base from J, with 12 bases between. CDR3 DNA: TGTGCCAGCAGCGTGGGGACTGCCGTCCAAGAGACCCAGTACTTC. This codes for CASSVGTAVQETQYF.

The gene calls are TRBV7-9 and TRBJ2-3; TRBD2 agrees at 7 bases. Germline-derived CDR1 and CDR2 are SEHNR and FQNEAQ (reference sequence). V dropped 5 bases and J dropped 0; count of bases not matched to a gene: 11. The CDR3 is made up of 17 amino acids. CDR3 nucleotides: TGTGCCAGCAGCGCGCGGGGGACTACCGGTAGCACAGATACGCAGTATTTT. Protein: CASSARGTTGSTDTQYF.

The genes are TRBV5-6 and TRBJ2-3, with D unclear. CDR1 is SGHDT and CDR2 is YYEEEE in the germline V gene. The CDR3 sequence is 13 residues long. The ends were cut back, 5 bases at V and 1 base at J, with 8 bases in the middle. The CDR3 sequence is CASRYWGTDTQYF. Here the CDR3 DNA reads TGTGCCAGCAGATATTGGGGCACAGATACGCAGTATTTT. The variable domain in full, completed from reference TRBV5-6 and TRBJ2-3, reads DAGVTQSPTHLIKTRGQQVTLRCSPKSGHDTVSWYQQALGQGPQFIFQYYEEEERQRGNFPDRFSGHQFPNYSSELNVNALLLGDSALYLCASRYWGTDTQYFGPGTRLTVL.

This clonotype was picked up a small number of times. This CDR3 reads CASSLVGQKNTGELFF. The CDR3 DNA reads TGTGCCAGCAGCTTAGTCGGGCAGAAGAACACCGGGGAGCTGTTTTTT. The chain is built from TRBV11-2 and TRBJ2-2; D is undetermined. This CDR3 spans 16 amino acids. Per germline, CDR1 SGHAT and CDR2 FQNNGV. Between the trimmed V and J ends, which lost 1 base and 1 base, there was a span of 10 bases.

This chain joins TRBV6-5 and TRBJ2-7; D may be TRBD2 (5 bases). Trimming cost V 6 bases and J 1 base, with 16 bases left between them. The CDR3 length is 15 residues. CDR1 is MNHEY and CDR2 is SVGAGI in the germline V gene. The CDR3 DNA follows: TGTGCCAGCAGAACTAGGGTGGTGGGTTCCTACGAGCAGTACTTC. As protein: CASRTRVVGSYEQYF.

The V call is TRBV6-2 or TRBV6-3, the J call TRBJ2-7; 7 positions agree with TRBD2. Trimming took 6 bases from V and 5 from J; bases not matched to a gene: 4. The CDR3 runs to 12 residues. Germline CDR1 reads MNHEY; CDR2 reads SVGEGT. CDR3: CASSWTRNEQYF. CDR3 DNA sequence: TGTGCCAGCAGCTGGACTAGAAACGAGCAGTACTTC.

This clonotype was picked up a small number of times. The chain couples TRBV4-1 to TRBJ1-5; D uncertain. Germline CDR1 and CDR2: MGHRA and YSYEKL. This CDR3 region has 14 residues. V lost 1 base and J 4 bases, leaving 8 bases between the germline ends. CDR3 nucleotides: TGCGCCAGCAGCCAAGGGCCCATAAATCAGCCCCAGCATTTT. Its protein is CASSQGPINQPQHF.

In its sample, this clonotype was seen many times. The genes are TRBV6-1 and TRBJ1-1; D gene ambiguous. Germline CDR1 reads MNHNS; CDR2 reads SASEGT. CDR3 length: 13 residues. The V end was cut by 0 bases, the J end by 3 bases, with 5 bases between. The CDR3 bases are TGTGCCAGCAGTGAAGCGTCGGACACTGAAGCTTTCTTT. Protein: CASSEASDTEAFF.

The V and J genes are TRBV7-9 and TRBJ1-2; tentatively, D is TRBD1 (6 bases). The CDR3 sequence is 12 residues long. Germline assignment: CDR1 SEHNR and CDR2 FQNEAQ (reference sequence). V dropped 3 bases and J dropped 8 bases, with 10 bases sitting between them. The CDR3, as DNA: TGTGCCAGCAGCTTGGGACAAGAGGGCTACACCTTC. Its translation: CASSLGQEGYTF.